This TCR beta chain came from a study of T cell repertoires in cytomegalovirus infection. Study context: From public TCR beta signatures came an indication of both CMV infection and matching HLA type.

Trimming left V 2 bases short and J 9 bases short, with 22 bases between. There are 17 residues in the CDR3. CDR1 and CDR2 from the germline V gene are MDHEN and SYDVKM. TCRdb reprocessed the reads via MiXCR and lists one record per CDR3 protein. Of hundreds of thousands of distinct CDR3 sequences listed, about a tenth are singletons. As to this clonotype: A read error may explain this, as a much larger clone is one base away.

The sequenced material came from PBMCs. The sequence derives from a human donor in good health (CMV status not recorded). Some clones in this sample may be carry-over from other donors' samples. The V call is TRBV28, the J call TRBJ2-2; D unresolved. Here the CDR3 DNA reads TGTGCCAGCAGTTTAATTGTCCGCGCTCAAATCCCCAGGGAGCTGTTTTTT. This gives the protein CASSLIVRAQIPRELFF. Variable domain in full (rest from reference TRBV28 and TRBJ2-2): DVKVTQSSRYLVKRTGEKVFLECVQDMDHENMFWYRQDPGLGLRLIYFSYDVKMKEKGDIPEGYSVSREKKERFSLILESASTNQTSMYLCASSLIVRAQIPRELFFGEGSRLTVL.